This T cell receptor beta chain was recorded in a study of blood T cell repertoires in COVID-19 (dated by TCRdb to the early 2020s). For the wider study: Samples from collaborators originated in the United States, Italy and Spain and spanned both the acute and convalescent phases of COVID-19. Where available, HLA class I and class II types were obtained from metadata supplied by the sample provider rather than from assay-based typing. The repertoires were released in a freely available public database meant as a resource for research on the immune response to SARS-CoV-2. A de-identified subject ID, COVID-19 status, age in years and sex were almost always included in the sample metadata. Samples came from the ongoing ImmuneRACE study (first 160 participants) plus 1,254 subjects from 6 global collaborators. The material from the prospective study consisted of cDNA or gDNA derived from T cells, B-cell-depleted T cells, or PBMCs. The dataset comprised deeply sampled blood TCRbeta repertoires from subjects exposed to, actively infected with, or recovered from COVID-19.

The full study reports these points: The amount of clinical and demographic metadata varied by source and participant and was provided uncurated.

TCRbeta CDR3 regions were amplified from genomic DNA by means of the immunoSEQ Assay, a bias-controlled multiplex PCR. Per the source publication's procedure: Within the assay, amplification of reference gene primers was used to estimate how many nucleated cells each sample contained. To quantify the absolute abundance of each unique TCRbeta CDR3 rearrangement, sequence reads were collapsed and filtered. For each sample, productive Simpson clonality was calculated as the square root of Simpson's diversity index over productive rearrangements. TCRdb carries this immuneACCESS record with in-frame sequences only. Its versions omit some clonotypes, under half of them owing to an unresolved V gene in the studies checked, with the rest unexplained. That table gives V, J and clone size, and the DNA gave D and trimming. Present in this sample are approximately 170,000 clones, 88% of which were seen just once. The ten largest clonotypes hold around 25% of the sample.

The CDR3, cysteine through phenylalanine, is 13 amino acids long. This entry keeps only the CDR3 DNA: 39 bases, framed from base 1. V sheds 7 bases and J sheds 0 bases, leaving 7 bases between their ends. CDR1 and CDR2, looked up from the germline V gene, are MNHEY and SVGAGI. Collaborating institutions collected whole blood in K2EDTA tubes following their own protocols. For TCRbeta analysis, collaborators shipped samples as frozen whole blood, isolated PBMCs, or DNA extracted from either of those sample types. This clone came up once. The antigen it binds to is not known. It has no much larger one-base neighbor in the sample; base qualities were not kept.

The receptor comes from a man aged 55-75 years with acute or convalescent COVID-19. Input material: peripheral blood. Recombination linked TRBV6-5 to TRBJ1-3; no confident D gene assignment can be made. DNA sequence: TGTGCCAGCATTTCAGGCTCTGGAAACACCATATATTTT. Translated, this is CASISGSGNTIYF.